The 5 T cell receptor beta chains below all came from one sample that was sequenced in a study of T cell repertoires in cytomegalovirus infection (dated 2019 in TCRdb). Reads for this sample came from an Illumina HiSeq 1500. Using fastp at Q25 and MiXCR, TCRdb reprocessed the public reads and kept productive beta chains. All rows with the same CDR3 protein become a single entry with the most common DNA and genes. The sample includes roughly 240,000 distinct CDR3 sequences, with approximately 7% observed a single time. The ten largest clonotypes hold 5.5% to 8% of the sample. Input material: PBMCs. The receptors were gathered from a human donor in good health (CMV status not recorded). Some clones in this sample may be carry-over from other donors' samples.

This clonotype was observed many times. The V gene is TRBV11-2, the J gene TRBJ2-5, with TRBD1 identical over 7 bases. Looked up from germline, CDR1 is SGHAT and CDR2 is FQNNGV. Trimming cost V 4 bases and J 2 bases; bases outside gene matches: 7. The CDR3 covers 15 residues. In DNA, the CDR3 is TGTGCCAGCAGCTGGGCCGGGACAGAGCAAGAGACCCAGTACTTC. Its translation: CASSWAGTEQETQYF.

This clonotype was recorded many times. This CDR3 is CASSLIQDEQYF. In nucleotides, the CDR3 is TGTGCCAGCAGTTTAATCCAGGACGAGCAGTACTTC. V gene TRBV12-3 or TRBV12-4 combines with J gene TRBJ2-7; D gene uncertain. The CDR3 sequence is 12 residues long. Trimming took off 2 bases at V and 5 bases at J, with 7 bases between the two ends.

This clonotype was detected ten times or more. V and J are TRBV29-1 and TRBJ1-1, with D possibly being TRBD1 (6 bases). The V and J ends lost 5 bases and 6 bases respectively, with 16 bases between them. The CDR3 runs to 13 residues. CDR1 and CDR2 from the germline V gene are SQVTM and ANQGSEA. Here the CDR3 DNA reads TGCAGCGTTTGGAACAGGGAAGGCGCTGAAGCTTTCTTT. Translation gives CSVWNREGAEAFF. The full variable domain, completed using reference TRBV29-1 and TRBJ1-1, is SAVISQKPSRDICQRGTSLTIQCQVDSQVTMMFWYRQQPGQSLTLIATANQGSEATYESGFVIDKFPISRPNLTFSTLTVSNMSPEDSSIYLCSVWNREGAEAFFGQGTRLTVV.

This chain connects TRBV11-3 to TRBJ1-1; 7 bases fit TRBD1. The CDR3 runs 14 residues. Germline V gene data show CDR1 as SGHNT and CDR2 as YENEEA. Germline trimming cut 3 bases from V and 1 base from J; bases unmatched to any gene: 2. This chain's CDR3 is CASSFEGANTEAFF. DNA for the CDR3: TGTGCCAGCAGCTTTGAGGGGGCGAACACTGAAGCTTTCTTT.

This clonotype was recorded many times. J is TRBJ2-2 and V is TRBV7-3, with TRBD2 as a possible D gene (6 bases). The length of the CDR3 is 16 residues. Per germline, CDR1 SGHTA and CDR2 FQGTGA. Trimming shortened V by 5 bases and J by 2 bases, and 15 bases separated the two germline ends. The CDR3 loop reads CASSPGTGLNTGELFF. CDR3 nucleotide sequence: TGTGCCAGCAGCCCCGGGACTGGGTTAAACACCGGGGAGCTGTTTTTT.